These 5 T cell receptor beta chains came from one sample sequenced in a study of blood T cell repertoires in COVID-19 (dated by TCRdb to about 2020). The receptor library was made with the immunoSEQ multiplex PCR assay. The table comes from immuneACCESS by way of TCRdb, which keeps in-frame sequences with V and J called. Part of the clones is missing from these tables; in studies checked, under half for an unresolved V gene and the rest for unknown reasons. The sample table contains around 92,000 clones; only one count was recorded for approximately 86% of them. The biggest ten clones account for about 29% of the sample. Material for sequencing was peripheral blood. The receptors here all came from a woman of 80 years or more with acute or convalescent COVID-19.

V and J are TRBV19 and TRBJ1-5, with D perhaps matching TRBD1 (6 bases). V lost 7 bases, J lost 7 bases, and 17 bases lay in between. The CDR3 is made up of 14 amino acids. The germline gives CDR1 LNHDA, CDR2 SQIVND (reference sequence). DNA for the CDR3: TGTGCCAGTACTAAAGGGGGAGTGGGACAGCCCCAGCATTTT. This translates into CASTKGGVGQPQHF.

This clone was recorded a few times. The chain combines TRBV15 with TRBJ2-5; 8 nucleotides agree with TRBD2. The germline gives CDR1 LNHNV, CDR2 YYDKDF (reference sequence). V gave up 8 bases and J gave up 4 bases; unmatched junction bases: 9. The CDR3 runs to 14 residues. The CDR3 loop is CATGPGGVGETQYF. Here the CDR3 DNA reads TGTGCCACCGGTCCGGGGGGGGTCGGAGAGACCCAGTACTTC.

This clone was detected only once. This chain connects TRBV18 to TRBJ1-1; possibly TRBD1 for D (5 bases). Looked up from germline, CDR1 is KGHSH and CDR2 is LQKENI. The CDR3 runs 14 residues. V lost 0 bases and J 4 bases, leaving 9 bases between the germline ends. The CDR3: CASSPPAGGTEAFF. The CDR3 DNA sequence: TGTGCCAGCTCACCACCGGCGGGGGGCACTGAAGCTTTCTTT.

This chain connects TRBV3-1 (or the pseudogene TRBV3-2) to TRBJ2-5; 9 nucleotides match TRBD1. Per the germline V gene, CDR1 is LGHDT and CDR2 is YNNKEL (reference sequence). CDR3 length equals 15 residues. V lost 0 bases, J lost 5 bases, and 4 bases stayed unmatched. CDR3 amino acids: CASSQEGQGLETQYF. CDR3 coding DNA: TGTGCCAGCAGCCAAGAGGGACAGGGTTTGGAGACCCAGTACTTC.

The chain combines TRBV6-5 with TRBJ2-5; TRBD1 is a possible D gene (6 bases). The length of the CDR3 is 15 residues. V lost 0 bases to trimming and J lost 3 bases, with 11 bases between them. Germline V lookup: CDR1 MNHEY, CDR2 SVGAGI. The CDR3: CASSYSTNREETQYF. The CDR3 region has the DNA TGTGCCAGCAGTTACTCGACAAACAGGGAAGAGACCCAGTACTTC.